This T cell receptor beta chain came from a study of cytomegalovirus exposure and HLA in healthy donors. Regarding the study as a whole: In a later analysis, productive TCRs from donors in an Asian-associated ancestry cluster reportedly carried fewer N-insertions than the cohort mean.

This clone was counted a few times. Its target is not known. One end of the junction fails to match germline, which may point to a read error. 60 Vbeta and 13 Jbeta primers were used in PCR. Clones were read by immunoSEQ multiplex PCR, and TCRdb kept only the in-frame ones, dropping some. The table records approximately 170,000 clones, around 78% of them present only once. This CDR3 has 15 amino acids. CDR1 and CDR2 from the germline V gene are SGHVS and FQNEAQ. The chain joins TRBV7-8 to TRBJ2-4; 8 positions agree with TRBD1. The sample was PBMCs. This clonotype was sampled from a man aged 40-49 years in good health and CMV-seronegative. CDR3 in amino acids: CASSLTAGGKNSQYF. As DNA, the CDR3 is TGTGCCAGCAGCTTAACAGCAGGGGGCAAAAACAGTCAGTACTTC. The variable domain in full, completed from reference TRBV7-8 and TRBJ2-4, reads GAGVSQSPRYKVAKRGQDVALRCDPISGHVSLFWYQQALGQGPEFLTYFQNEAQLDKSGLPSDRFFAERPEGSVSTLKIQRTQQEDSAVYLCASSLTAGGKNSQYFGAGTRLSVL.